The present T cell receptor (beta chain) was sequenced within a study of blood T cell repertoires in COVID-19. Whole-study context: Acute and convalescent COVID-19 samples came from the United States, Italy and Spain. From T cells, B-cell-depleted T cells, or PBMCs came the material, which was cDNA or gDNA.

Original data processing: Estimated nucleated cell counts came from reference gene primer amplification. Produced via immunoSEQ multiplex PCR; TCRdb's table is partial and in-frame only. V, J and clone size are those of that table, while D and trimming were read from the DNA. The sample has roughly 250,000 clones; more than 75% are singletons. Participant reports of clinical history set cohort assignment. The CDR3 length is 16 residues. This clonotype was obtained from a woman aged 40 to 50 with acute COVID-19. The gene calls are TRBV21-1 and TRBJ1-2. TRBV21-1 is marked as a pseudogene. Sequences were obtained from PBMCs or T cells enriched from blood (not recorded which). The CDR3 sequence: CASSYGSGSRHYGYTF. As DNA, the CDR3 is TGTGCCAGCAGCTATGGGTCGGGGTCCCGGCACTATGGCTACACCTTC.